Presented here are 5 T cell receptor beta chains from one specimen sequenced in a study of human T cells and chemical hapten exposure. As to time point: pre-sensitization, week 0. Treatment described: therapeutic diphenylcyclopropenone sensitization with weekly scalp DPC. In TCRdb, the RACE reads were re-called with MiXCR into one record per CDR3 protein. Of more than 250,000 distinct CDR3 sequences listed, 7% to 10% are singletons. The sample here was whole blood, taken in connection with sensitization to the hapten diphenylcyclopropenone (DPC). All receptors come from a woman between 35 and 50 years old with alopecia areata. Some clones in this sample may be carry-over from other donors' samples.

This clonotype occurred a few times. The chain employs TRBV6-2 or TRBV6-3 and TRBJ2-6; tentatively, D is TRBD1 (5 bases). V lost 5 bases, J lost 1 base, and 12 bases lay in between. The CDR3 contains 16 residues. The V gene's germline CDR1 is MNHEY and CDR2 SVGEGT. CDR3 coding DNA: TGTGCCAGCAGTCGGTCAGGGAATTCTGGGGCCAACGTCCTGACTTTC. It codes for CASSRSGNSGANVLTF.

This clonotype appeared a few times. This sequence joins TRBV28 and TRBJ2-2, with TRBD2 matching 7 bases. CDR1 and CDR2 from the germline V gene are MDHEN and SYDVKM. This CDR3 spans 17 amino acids. V dropped 6 bases and J dropped 3; count of bases not matched to a gene: 13. CDR3 DNA sequence: TGTGCCAGCAGCCCCTACGGGGGAGGGCCGGACACCGGGGAGCTGTTTTTT. Protein: CASSPYGGGPDTGELFF.

This clonotype was seen more than once but under ten times. The chain employs TRBV7-6 and TRBJ1-1; TRBD1 aligns across 9 bases. Germline CDR1 reads SGHVS; CDR2 reads FNYEAQ. CDR3 length: 14 residues. Trimming took 3 bases from V and 5 from J; bases not matched to a gene: 4. In DNA, the CDR3 is TGTGCCAGCAGCTTCGGACAGGGGACGACTGAAGCTTTCTTT. Its translation: CASSFGQGTTEAFF.

This clonotype was seen ten or more times. The chain joins TRBV28 to TRBJ2-3; D not resolved. V was clipped by 7 bases and J by 4 bases, with 18 bases between them. Germline V gene lookup returns CDR1 MDHEN and CDR2 SYDVKM. The CDR3 consists of 15 residues. CDR3: CASITTPRESDTQYF. The DNA for the CDR3 is TGTGCCAGCATTACTACGCCCCGAGAGTCAGATACGCAGTATTTT.

The chain has TRBV7-9 and TRBJ1-3; 7 bases fit TRBD1. CDR3 size: 15 residues. CDR1 is SEHNR and CDR2 is FQNEAQ in the germline V gene (reference sequence). V shed 5 bases, J shed 3 bases, and the junction held 7 bases outside the gene matches. The CDR3 protein is CASSLSGGGGNTIYF. The CDR3 DNA reads TGTGCCAGCAGCCTCTCAGGGGGAGGTGGAAACACCATATATTTT.